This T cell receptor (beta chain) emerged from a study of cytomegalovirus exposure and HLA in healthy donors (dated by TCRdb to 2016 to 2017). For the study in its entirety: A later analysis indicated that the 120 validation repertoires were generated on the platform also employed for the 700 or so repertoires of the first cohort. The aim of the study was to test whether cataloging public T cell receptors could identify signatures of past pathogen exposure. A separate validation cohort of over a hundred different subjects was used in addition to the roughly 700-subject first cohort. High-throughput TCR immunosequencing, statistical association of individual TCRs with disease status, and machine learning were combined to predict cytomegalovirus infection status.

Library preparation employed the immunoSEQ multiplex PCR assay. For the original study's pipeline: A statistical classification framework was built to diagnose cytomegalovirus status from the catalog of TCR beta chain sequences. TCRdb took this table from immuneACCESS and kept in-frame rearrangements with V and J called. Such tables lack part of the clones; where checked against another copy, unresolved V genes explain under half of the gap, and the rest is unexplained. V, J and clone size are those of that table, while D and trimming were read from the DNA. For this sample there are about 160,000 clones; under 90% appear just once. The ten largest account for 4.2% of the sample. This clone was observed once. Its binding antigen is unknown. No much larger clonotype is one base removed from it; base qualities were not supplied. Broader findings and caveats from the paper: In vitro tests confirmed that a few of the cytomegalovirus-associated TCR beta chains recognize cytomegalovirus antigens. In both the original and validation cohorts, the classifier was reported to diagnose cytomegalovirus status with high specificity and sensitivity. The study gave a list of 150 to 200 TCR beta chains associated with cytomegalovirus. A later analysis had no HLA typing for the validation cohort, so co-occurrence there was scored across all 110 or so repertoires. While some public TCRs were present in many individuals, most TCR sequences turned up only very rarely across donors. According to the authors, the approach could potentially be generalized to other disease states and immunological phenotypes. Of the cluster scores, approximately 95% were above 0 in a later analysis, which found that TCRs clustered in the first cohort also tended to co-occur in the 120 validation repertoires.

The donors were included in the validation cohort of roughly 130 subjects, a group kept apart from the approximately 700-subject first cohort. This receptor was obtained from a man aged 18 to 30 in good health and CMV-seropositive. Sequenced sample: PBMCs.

The CDR3 reads CASTQTGGINEQFF. The nucleotide sequence reads TGTGCCAGCACCCAGACAGGGGGAATCAATGAGCAGTTCTTC. The chain uses TRBV7-9 and TRBJ2-1; 9 central bases correspond to TRBD1. The CDR3 goes from the cysteine to the phenylalanine over 14 residues. Only CDR3 DNA remains: 42 bases, in frame from the first base. Ends trimmed: V by 7 bases, J by 6 bases; bases unmatched to a gene: 7. Based on the germline V gene (reference sequence), the CDR1 and CDR2 sequences are SEHNR and FQNEAQ. The variable domain in full, with residues beyond the CDR3 obtained from the reference TRBV7-9 and TRBJ2-1 genes, is DTGVSQNPRHKITKRGQNVTFRCDPISEHNRLYWYRQTLGQGPEFLTYFQNEAQLEKSRLLSDRFSAERPKGSFSTLEIQRTEQGDSAMYLCASTQTGGINEQFFGPGTRLTVL.